Below, one T cell receptor (beta chain) is given with its context. The target antigen is unknown. At the DNA level, this CDR3 is encoded by other sequences in the same sample as well. The data stem from a study of cytomegalovirus exposure and HLA in healthy donors. Findings and limits, study-wide: Most TCR sequences were seen very rarely across donors, but some public TCRs occurred in many.

Repertoires were generated with immunoSEQ multiplex PCR, while TCRdb's copy carries only in-frame clones and drops some. This sample has about 150,000 clones, with approximately 94% found just once. V trimming: 5 bases; J trimming: 6 bases; junction bases outside the gene matches: 4. The CDR3 has 13 amino acids. The germline gives CDR1 LNHDA, CDR2 SQIVND (reference sequence). The donors formed part of the 120-subject validation cohort, distinct from the roughly 730-subject first cohort. The receptor comes from a man between 18 and 29 years old in good health and CMV-seropositive. J is TRBJ2-7 and V is TRBV19; 10 bases fit TRBD1. Sequenced input: PBMCs. The CDR3 sequence is CASSDRGRGEQYF. CDR3 in DNA: TGTGCCAGTAGTGACAGGGGGCGCGGCGAGCAGTACTTC.